This T cell receptor beta chain was identified during a study of regulatory T cells in long-lasting Graves disease. Study outcomes and limitations: Persistent disease was associated with favored TRBV28 usage and with favored use of TRBJ1-2 and TRBJ2-5.

Sequencing libraries for TCR beta were prepared with iRepertoire HTBI primers and Arm-PCR of CDR3 regions. TCRdb independently ran MiXCR on the multiplex PCR reads; one entry per CDR3 protein. The table includes 550,000 to 700,000 distinct CDR3 sequences, 15% to 20% detected once. This clonotype was recorded many times. Its target is not known. This sample's time point: newly diagnosed GD, antithyroid drugs for less than 3 months. Extracted PBMC RNA gave rise to the TCR library. The peripheral blood volume drawn was 7 to 10 milliliters, and it was collected into EDTA tubes. Trimming removed 5 bases from V and 2 bases from J; junction bases left unmatched: 7. The CDR3 covers 15 residues. The V gene's germline CDR1 is SEHNR and CDR2 FQNEAQ (reference sequence). This sample also appeared in a second study, on T cells in Graves' hyperthyroidism and ophthalmopathy.

This rearrangement joins TRBV7-9 to TRBJ2-7, with 9 bases fitting TRBD1. The origin of this receptor is a man aged 18 to 35 with Graves disease. The sequenced sample was peripheral blood mononuclear cells (PBMCs), obtained at new diagnosis, from a patient treated with antithyroid drugs. The CDR3 coding sequence is TGTGCCAGCAGCCACCGGACAGGGGACGCCTACGAGCAGTACTTC. It yields the protein CASSHRTGDAYEQYF.